This T cell receptor (beta chain) stems from a study of shared clonotypes between healthy human individuals. Into CD45RA+ naive and CD45RA-negative memory subsets, the CD4+ cells were split. This CDR3 is 14 amino acids long. Germline CDR1 and CDR2: MDHEN and SYDVKM. V dropped 6 bases and J dropped 0 bases, with 12 bases sitting between them. This clone is a singleton in its sample. The antigen is not known. Every subset's genomic DNA went evenly onto several immunoSEQ plates. Method: immunoSEQ multiplex PCR; TCRdb's copy keeps in-frame clones and lacks some. The sample consists of about 1.1 million clones, about 84% of them appearing once. Study results and limitations: Unshared clonotypes carried lower generation probabilities than those common to all four donors.

This receptor was obtained from a young man in good health. Some clones in this sample may be carry-over from other donors' samples. The sample consisted of memory CD4+ T cells from PBMCs. Regarding subset: CD45RA-negative fraction. The rearrangement uses TRBV28 and TRBJ2-7; D unresolved. DNA of the CDR3: TGTGCCAGCAGGGGCGGTACGTACTCCTACGAGCAGTACTTC. This gives the protein CASRGGTYSYEQYF. Full variable domain (rest looked up from reference TRBV28 and TRBJ2-7): DVKVTQSSRYLVKRTGEKVFLECVQDMDHENMFWYRQDPGLGLRLIYFSYDVKMKEKGDIPEGYSVSREKKERFSLILESASTNQTSMYLCASRGGTYSYEQYFGPGTRLTVT.